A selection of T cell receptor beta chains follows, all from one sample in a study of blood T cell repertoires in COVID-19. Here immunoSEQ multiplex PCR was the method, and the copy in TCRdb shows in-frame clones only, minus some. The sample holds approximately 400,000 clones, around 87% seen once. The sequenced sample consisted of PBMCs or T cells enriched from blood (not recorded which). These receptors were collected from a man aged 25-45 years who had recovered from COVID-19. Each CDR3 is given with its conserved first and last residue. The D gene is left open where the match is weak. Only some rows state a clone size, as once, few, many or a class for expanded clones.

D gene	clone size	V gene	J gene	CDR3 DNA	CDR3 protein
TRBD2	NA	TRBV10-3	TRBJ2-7	TGTGCCATCAGTCCGGGACTAGCACCCTACGAGCAGTACTTC	CAISPGLAPYEQYF
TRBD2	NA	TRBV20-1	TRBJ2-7	TGCAGTGCTAGTACCGGGACTAGCGGCTACGAGCAGTACTTC	CSASTGTSGYEQYF
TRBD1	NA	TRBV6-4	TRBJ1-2	TGTGCCAGCAGTGACTCGGGACAGGGGAGTCCCAACTATGGCTACACCTTC	CASSDSGQGSPNYGYTF
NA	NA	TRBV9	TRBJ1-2	TGTGCCAGCAGCCCCACGGAGGCGGCTTACTATGGCTACACCTTC	CASSPTEAAYYGYTF
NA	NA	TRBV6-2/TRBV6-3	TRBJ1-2	TGTGCCAGCAGTTACTTAACAGATTATGGCTACACCTTC	CASSYLTDYGYTF
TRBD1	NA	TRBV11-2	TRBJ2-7	TGTGCCAGCATGCTACAGGGGGCGAGTTCTTCTTTATACGAGCAGTACTTC	CASMLQGASSSLYEQYF
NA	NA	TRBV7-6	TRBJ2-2	TGTGCCAGCAGCAAACAGGGCACCGGGGAGCTGTTTTTT	CASSKQGTGELFF
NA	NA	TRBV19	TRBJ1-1	TGTGCCAGTAGTATAGATCTTAGGGGCACTGAAGCTTTCTTT	CASSIDLRGTEAFF
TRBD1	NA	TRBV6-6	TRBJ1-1	TGTGCCAGCAGACCTACCGGGACAGGGGGCCACCTTGAAGCTTTCTTT	CASRPTGTGGHLEAFF
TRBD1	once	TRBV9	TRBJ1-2	TGTGCCAGCAGCGTAGCAGGGGGTGGCGACTATGGCTACACCTTC	CASSVAGGGDYGYTF
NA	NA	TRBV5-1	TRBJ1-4	TGCGCCAGCAGCTTGGAACAGGGCAGGAAACTGTTTTTT	CASSLEQGRKLFF
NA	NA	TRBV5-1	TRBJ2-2	TGCGCCAGCAGCTTTGTCCTGGGGACCCCCGGGGGTTTTACCGGGGAGCTGTTTTTT	CASSFVLGTPGGFTGELFF
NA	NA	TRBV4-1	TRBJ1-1	TGCGCCAGCAGCCATCCTCAGGGGTACTACGAAGCTTTCTTT	CASSHPQGYYEAFF
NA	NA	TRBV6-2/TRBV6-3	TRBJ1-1	TGTGCCAGCAGTTGGGACTCCGCTCGGGCTGAAGCTTTCTTT	CASSWDSARAEAFF
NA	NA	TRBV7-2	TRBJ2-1	TGTGCCAGCAGGGGGAGCAAGGACGATGAGCAGTTCTTC	CASRGSKDDEQFF
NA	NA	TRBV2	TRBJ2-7	TGTGCCAGCAGTTGGGAGGCGATCTACGAGCAGTACTTC	CASSWEAIYEQYF
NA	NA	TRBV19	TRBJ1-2	TGTGCCAGTAGTATCTCTGACAGGTCGTTCGACGGCTACACCTTC	CASSISDRSFDGYTF
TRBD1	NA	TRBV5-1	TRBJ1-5	TGCGCCAGCAGCCTGTCCGGGACAGGGAATCAGCCCCAGCATTTT	CASSLSGTGNQPQHF
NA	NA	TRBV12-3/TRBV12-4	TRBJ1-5	TGTGCCAGCACCGGCGGGGATCAGCCCCAGCATTTT	CASTGGDQPQHF
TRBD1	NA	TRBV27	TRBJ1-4	TGTGCCAGCAGCTTAGACAGGGGACTCGCAAAACTGTTTTTT	CASSLDRGLAKLFF
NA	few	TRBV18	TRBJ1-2	TGTGCCAGCTCACCCCAGGGGCGGGATGGCTACACCTTC	CASSPQGRDGYTF
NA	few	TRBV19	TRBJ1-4	TGTGCCAGTAGTATGCCGAGAGGTTCAACTAATGAAAAACTGTTTTTT	CASSMPRGSTNEKLFF
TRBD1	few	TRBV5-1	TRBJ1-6	TGCGCCAGCAGCTTACAGGGGGACCATTCACCCCTCCACTTT	CASSLQGDHSPLHF
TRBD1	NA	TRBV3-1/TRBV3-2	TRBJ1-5	TGTGCCAGCAGCCAAGGGACAGGGGGCGTTCAGCCCCAGCATTTT	CASSQGTGGVQPQHF
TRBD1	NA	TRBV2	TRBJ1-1	TGTGCCAGCAGTGGGACAACCGGGACAGGAGAAGCTTTCTTT	CASSGTTGTGEAFF
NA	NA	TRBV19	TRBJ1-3	TGTGCCAGTAGTATCGGGAACACCATATATTTT	CASSIGNTIYF
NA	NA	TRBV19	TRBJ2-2	TGTGCCAGTAGTATTAGGTTCGCAGAAGGGGCCGGGGAGCTGTTTTTT	CASSIRFAEGAGELFF
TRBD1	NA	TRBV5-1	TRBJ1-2	TGCGCCAGCAGCCCGGGACAGGGAGGAATAGGCTACACCTTC	CASSPGQGGIGYTF
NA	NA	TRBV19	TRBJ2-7	TGTGCCAGTAGTATCCACCCTTGGGGCACCTACGAGCAGTACTTC	CASSIHPWGTYEQYF
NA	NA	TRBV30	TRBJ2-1	TGTGCCTGGAGTATGGCTAGCAATGAGCAGTTCTTC	CAWSMASNEQFF
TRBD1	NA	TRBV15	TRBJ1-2	TGTGCCACCAGCAGTTACAGGGGAGGAGGCTACACCTTC	CATSSYRGGGYTF
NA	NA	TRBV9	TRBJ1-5	TGTGCCAGCAGCGGAAGCAGCAATCAGCCCCAGCATTTT	CASSGSSNQPQHF
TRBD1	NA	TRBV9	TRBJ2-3	TGTGCCAGCAGCGCCGCAGGGGGTCAGGTCACAGATACGCAGTATTTT	CASSAAGGQVTDTQYF
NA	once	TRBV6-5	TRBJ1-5	TGTGCCAGCAGTTCCTTCAGGGCCAATCAGCCCCAGCATTTT	CASSSFRANQPQHF
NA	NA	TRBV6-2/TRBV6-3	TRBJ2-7	TGTGCCAGCAGTTTAAGCCAGGGTCTGCAGTACTTC	CASSLSQGLQYF
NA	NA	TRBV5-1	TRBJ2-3	TGCGCCAGCAGCTTGGCCGCGAGGGTAAGCGCAGATACGCAGTATTTT	CASSLAARVSADTQYF
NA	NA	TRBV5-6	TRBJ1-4	TGTGCCAGCAGCTTGGCGAGTAATTTTGAAAAACTGTTTTTT	CASSLASNFEKLFF
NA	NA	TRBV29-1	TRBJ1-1	TGCAGCGTCAGGATACAGGGGAACACTGAAGCTTTCTTT	CSVRIQGNTEAFF
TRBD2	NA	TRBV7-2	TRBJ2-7	TGTGCCAGCACCATAGGGGCGGGGGGCTTCGAGCAGTACTTC	CASTIGAGGFEQYF
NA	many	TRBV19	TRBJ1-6	TGTGCCAGTACAGGGTCCTATAATTCACCCCTCCACTTT	CASTGSYNSPLHF
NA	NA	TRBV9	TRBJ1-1	TGTGCCAGCAGCCCGTGGACATCTCCGAACACTGAAGCTTTCTTT	CASSPWTSPNTEAFF
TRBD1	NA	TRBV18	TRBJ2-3	TGTGCCAGCTCACCTAAGACAGGGGGACTGAAAGATACGCAGTATTTT	CASSPKTGGLKDTQYF
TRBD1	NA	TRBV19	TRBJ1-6	TGTGCCAGTAGTAAACAATTCACAGGGGTTTTTGGTTCACCCCTCCACTTT	CASSKQFTGVFGSPLHF
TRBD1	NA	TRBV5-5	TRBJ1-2	TGTGCCAGCAGCTTGGAGGGGGCGCAGTATGGCTACACCTTC	CASSLEGAQYGYTF